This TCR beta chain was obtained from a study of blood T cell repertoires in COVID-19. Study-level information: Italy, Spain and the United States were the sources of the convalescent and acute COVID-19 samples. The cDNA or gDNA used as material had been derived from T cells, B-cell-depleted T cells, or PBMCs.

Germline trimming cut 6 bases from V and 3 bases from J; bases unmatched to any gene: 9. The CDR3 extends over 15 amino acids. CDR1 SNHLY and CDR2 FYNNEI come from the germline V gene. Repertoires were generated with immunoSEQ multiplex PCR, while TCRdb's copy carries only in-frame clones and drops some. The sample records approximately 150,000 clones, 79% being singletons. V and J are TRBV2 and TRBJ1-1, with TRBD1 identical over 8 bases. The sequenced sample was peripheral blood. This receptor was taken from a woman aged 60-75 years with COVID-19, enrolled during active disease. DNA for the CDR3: TGTGCCAGCAGACTACAGGGGGTGATTGACACTGAAGCTTTCTTT. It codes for CASRLQGVIDTEAFF.